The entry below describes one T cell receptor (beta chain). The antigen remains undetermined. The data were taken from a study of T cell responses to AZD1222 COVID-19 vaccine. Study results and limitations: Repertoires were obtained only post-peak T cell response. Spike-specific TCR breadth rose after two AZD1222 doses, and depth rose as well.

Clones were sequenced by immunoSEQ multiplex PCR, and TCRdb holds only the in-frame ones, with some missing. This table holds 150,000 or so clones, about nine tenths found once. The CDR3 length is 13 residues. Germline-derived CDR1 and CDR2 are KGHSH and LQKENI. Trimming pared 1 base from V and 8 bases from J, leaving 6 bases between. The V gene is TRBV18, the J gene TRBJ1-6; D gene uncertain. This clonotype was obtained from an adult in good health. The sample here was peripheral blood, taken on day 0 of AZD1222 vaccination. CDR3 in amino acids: CASSPRGDSPLHF. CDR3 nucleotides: TGTGCCAGCTCACCACGGGGAGATTCACCCCTCCACTTT.